The 13 T cell receptor beta chains presented below share a single source sample, sequenced in a study of regulatory T cells in long-lasting Graves disease. As for time point: newly diagnosed GD, antithyroid drugs for less than 3 months. Extracted RNA from PBMCs served as the source of the TCR library. The TCR beta library used iRepertoire HTBI primers with Arm-PCR amplification of CDR3. TCRdb passed the multiplex PCR reads through MiXCR, listing each CDR3 protein once. The table lists a few hundred thousand distinct CDR3 sequences, over 9.5% of them singletons, with approximately 17% in the top ten. A further study also used this sample, focusing on T cells in Graves' hyperthyroidism and ophthalmopathy.

Here the sequenced sample was peripheral blood mononuclear cells (PBMCs), taken at new diagnosis, from a patient treated with antithyroid drugs. The source is a woman aged 18-35 years with Graves disease.

This clonotype occurred many times. The V call is TRBV11-2, the J call TRBJ2-7; weak D call: TRBD1 (7 bases). The CDR3 sequence is 15 residues long. V was pared by 6 bases and J by 3 bases, with 18 bases between. Germline CDR1 reads SGHAT; CDR2 reads FQNNGV. The CDR3 nucleotides are TGTGCCAGCAGGATGAGGCGGGACAGACTCTACGAGCAGTACTTC. It specifies CASRMRRDRLYEQYF.

The sample holds many counts of this clonotype. The genes are TRBV7-9 and TRBJ2-7, with D perhaps TRBD1 or TRBD2 (5 bases each). There are 14 residues in the CDR3. In germline, CDR1 is SEHNR, CDR2 FQNEAQ (reference sequence). Trimming took 3 bases from V and 5 from J, leaving 14 bases between them. The CDR3: CASSFAGPGNEQYF. CDR3 DNA sequence: TGTGCCAGCAGCTTTGCGGGCCCAGGGAACGAGCAGTACTTC.

This clonotype was seen ten or more times. V gene TRBV20-1 combines with J gene TRBJ2-2; TRBD1 aligns across 9 bases. The CDR3 has 16 amino acids. V lost 6 bases and J lost 3; bases outside the gene matches: 11. The germline V gene has CDR1 DFQATT and CDR2 SNEGSKA (reference sequence). CDR3 coding DNA: TGCAGTGCGCGGACAGGGGCAGTGAAGTACACCGGGGAGCTGTTTTTT. This codes for CSARTGAVKYTGELFF.

This clonotype was detected many times. The gene calls are TRBV6-1 and TRBJ1-2; no definite D call. Germline V gene data show CDR1 as MNHNS and CDR2 as SASEGT. Trimming removed 5 bases at V and 2 bases at J, with 15 bases between. CDR3 length: 15 amino acids. The DNA for the CDR3 is TGTGCCAGCAGTCCAACCAACGAGGGCAACTATGGCTACACCTTC. Its protein is CASSPTNEGNYGYTF.

This clonotype was picked up many times. The chain recombines TRBV6-1 with TRBJ1-2; D is unresolved. Trimming removed 8 bases from V and 0 bases from J, with 10 bases in between. The germline CDR1 and CDR2 sequences are MNHNS and SASEGT. The CDR3 length is 13 residues. CDR3: CASSPPANYGYTF. The CDR3 bases are TGTGCCAGCTCCCCGCCGGCTAACTATGGCTACACCTTC.

The gene calls are TRBV27 and TRBJ2-1; 9 positions agree with TRBD2. The trim removed 3 bases at V and 7 bases at J, leaving 7 bases unmatched. CDR3 length: 15 amino acids. Germline lookup yields CDR1 MNHEY and CDR2 SMNVEV (reference sequence). CDR3 sequence reads: CASSFRAGGPNEQFF. The CDR3 nucleotides are TGTGCCAGCAGTTTTAGGGCGGGAGGGCCAAATGAGCAGTTCTTC.

This clonotype was seen many times. CDR3 nucleotide sequence: TGTGCCAGCAGCTTGGAGGGGACAGGGCAACTGTACGTC. Translating it yields CASSLEGTGQLYV. J is TRBJ2-7 and V is TRBV5-5; the match to TRBD1 covers 9 bases. V shed 0 bases, J shed 12 bases, and the junction held 7 bases outside the gene matches. CDR3 length: 13 amino acids. The germline V gene encodes CDR1 SGHKS and CDR2 YYEKEE (reference sequence).

This clonotype has ten or more counts. CDR3 loop: CASSILGGIQETQYF. The DNA for the CDR3 is TGTGCCAGCAGTATTCTAGGGGGGATCCAAGAGACCCAGTACTTC. The J gene is TRBJ2-5, the V gene TRBV2; D tentatively fits TRBD1 or TRBD2 (6 bases each). The CDR3 contains 15 residues. V lost 5 bases and J lost 1, with 14 bases in between. Germline loops: CDR1 SNHLY, CDR2 FYNNEI.

This clonotype occurred many times. The genes are TRBV7-2 and TRBJ1-4; D gene uncertain. The CDR3 contains 14 residues. The V gene's germline CDR1 is SGHTA and CDR2 FQGNSA. Trimming removed 5 bases from V and 0 bases from J, with 7 bases in between. CDR3 nucleotides: TGTGCCAGCAGCGAAGTATCAACTAATGAAAAACTGTTTTTT. Its translation is CASSEVSTNEKLFF.

Comments on this clonotype: A much larger clone differs from this one at a single base, so this may be a read error. The chain recombines TRBV2 with TRBJ1-5; TRBD1 aligns across 8 bases. The ends lost 6 bases at V and 7 bases at J; junction bases unmatched: 8. Per the germline V gene, CDR1 is SNHLY and CDR2 is FYNNEI. This CDR3 is 14 amino acids long. This CDR3 reads CASRVGQGGQPQHF. CDR3 coding DNA: TGTGCCAGCAGAGTCGGACAGGGCGGACAGCCCCAGCATTTT. The entire variable domain, with the rest obtained from reference TRBV2 and TRBJ1-5, is as follows: EPEVTQTPSHQVTQMGQEVILRCVPISNHLYFYWYRQILGQKVEFLVSFYNNEISEKSEIFDDQFSVERPDGSNFTLKIRSTKLEDSAMYFCASRVGQGGQPQHFGDGTRLSIL.

The chain combines TRBV19 with TRBJ1-1, with D tentatively TRBD1 (5 bases). The CDR3 is 14 amino acids. Trimming stripped 3 bases from V and 6 bases from J, with 14 bases between. Germline CDR1 reads LNHDA; CDR2 reads SQIVND (reference sequence). DNA of the CDR3: TGTGCCAGTAGTATTGTCTCAGGGTCGCCTGAAGCTTTCTTT. It is translated as CASSIVSGSPEAFF.

With respect to this clonotype: A far larger clone is just one base off, so this is likely a read error. The J gene is TRBJ2-5, the V gene TRBV7-2; D could derive from TRBD1 or TRBD2 (5 bases each). Gene TRBJ2-1 matches the end of the DNA better, so the J call may be wrong. Germline lookup yields CDR1 SGHTA and CDR2 FQGNSA. The CDR3 sequence is 15 residues long. In DNA form, the CDR3 reads TGTGCCAGCAGCTTAGGGTACGGGGACGACAATGAGCAGTTCTTC. The encoded protein is CASSLGYGDDNEQFF.

This clonotype was recorded at least ten times. This chain uses TRBV27 with TRBJ1-2, with TRBD1 matching 7 bases. V was clipped by 7 bases and J by 7 bases; unmatched bases: 12. The CDR3 has 14 residues. Germline V gene lookup returns CDR1 MNHEY and CDR2 SMNVEV (reference sequence). CDR3 DNA: TGTGCCAGCACCCCCTTTCGGGACAGTTTTGGCTACACCTTC. This translates into CASTPFRDSFGYTF.